The present T cell receptor beta chain was sequenced within a study of identical twins. The study's findings and limits: Cord blood beta clonotypes present at high abundance carried fewer insertions; no such pattern appeared in memory repertoires.

V lost 7 bases to trimming and J lost 5 bases; unmatched junction nucleotides: 6. The CDR3 totals 14 residues. Germline loops: CDR1 MNHNS, CDR2 SASEGT. MiXCR, run by TCRdb on the 5' RACE reads, gives a single entry per CDR3 protein. The table records under 350,000 distinct CDR3 sequences, roughly 10% of them present only once. For this clonotype: Its antigen remains unidentified.

This sample was shared with a second study, whose subject was yellow fever vaccine responses in identical twins.

The specimen sequenced was CD8+ T cells sorted from blood. This chain joins TRBV6-1 and TRBJ2-7, with TRBD2 matching over 12 bases. This sequence was found in a woman between 18 and 29 years old in good health. The CDR3 nucleotides read TGTGCCAGCATCGGACTAGCGGGGTGGGACGAGCAGTACTTC. Translating it yields CASIGLAGWDEQYF.